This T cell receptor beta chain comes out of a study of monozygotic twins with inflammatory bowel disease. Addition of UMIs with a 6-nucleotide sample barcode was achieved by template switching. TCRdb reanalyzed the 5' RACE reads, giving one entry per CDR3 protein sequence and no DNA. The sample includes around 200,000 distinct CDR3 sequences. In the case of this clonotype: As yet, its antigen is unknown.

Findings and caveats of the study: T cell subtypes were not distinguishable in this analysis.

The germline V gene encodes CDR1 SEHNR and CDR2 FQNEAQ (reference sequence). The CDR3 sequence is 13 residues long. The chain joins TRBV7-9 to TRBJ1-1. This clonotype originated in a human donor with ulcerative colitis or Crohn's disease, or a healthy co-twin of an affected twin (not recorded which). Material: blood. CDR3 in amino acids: CASILIMNTEAFF.